The TCR beta chain under discussion was sequenced for a study of OX40 agonist ivuxolimab in advanced cancers. Study background: Two patients with cutaneous melanoma and one with hepatocellular carcinoma, three in total, showed partial responses. Findings and limits, study-wide: Circulating CD4+ and CD8+ T cells showed clonal expansion by week 6 at 0.1 to 3.0 mg/kg. Average numbers of expanded clones were greater in CD8+ T cells than in CD4+.

This table comes from immunoSEQ multiplex PCR, and its TCRdb copy is limited to in-frame clones, with some not included. Of more than 65,000 clones detected, approximately 90% appear once; the ten largest clones hold more than 0.6%. Of note for this clone: The target antigen is unknown.

Looked up from germline, CDR1 is SGHTA and CDR2 is FQGTGA. This CDR3 spans 15 amino acids. Trimming removed 5 bases at V and 0 bases at J, with 11 bases between. The TCR was taken from an adult with an advanced solid tumor such as melanoma, head and neck, liver or kidney cancer. This sample comprised CD4+ or CD8+ T cells sorted from blood, obtained in a trial of the OX40 agonist ivuxolimab. The rearrangement links TRBV7-3 to TRBJ2-1, with unresolved D. CDR3 bases: TGTGCCAGCAGCGAACTCTCTAGCTCCTACAATGAGCAGTTCTTC. It encodes CASSELSSSYNEQFF.